A single sample is the source of the 6 T cell receptor beta chains below, sequenced in a study of graft-versus-host responses after intestinal transplantation. Using immunoSEQ multiplex PCR, the repertoire was profiled, and TCRdb retains in-frame clones only, with some absent. Here the sample spans 65,000 to 90,000 clones, more than 70% being singletons. These receptors' targets are unknown. The material was unstimulated CD8+ T cells sorted from spleen or lymph node cells, obtained before intestinal transplant. The receptor set was obtained from a human donor who received an intestinal transplant.

This sequence joins TRBV7-3 and TRBJ1-1; TRBD1 aligns across 10 bases. Per the germline V gene, CDR1 is SGHTA and CDR2 is FQGTGA. With V trimmed by 4 bases and J by 1 base, 6 bases remained unmatched. The CDR3 covers 16 residues. CDR3 sequence (DNA): TGTGCCAGCAGCTCCCAGGGACAGGGGCCGAACACTGAAGCTTTCTTT. It codes for CASSSQGQGPNTEAFF.

This chain joins TRBV19 and TRBJ2-2; 9 bases are shared with TRBD1. This CDR3 comprises 15 residues. The germline CDR1 and CDR2 sequences are LNHDA and SQIVND (reference sequence). V dropped 2 bases and J dropped 6; count of bases not matched to a gene: 4. The CDR3 nucleotides read TGTGCCAGTAGTATATGGGGACAGGGCCCCGGGGAGCTGTTTTTT. Its protein is CASSIWGQGPGELFF.

CDR3 sequence (DNA): TGTGCCACGCAGTCCTCAACTAGCGGGAGCTCCTACGAGCAGTACTTC. Encoded protein: CATQSSTSGSSYEQYF. The J gene is TRBJ2-7, the V gene TRBV10-3; 11 bases fit TRBD2. The CDR3 is 16 residues long. Germline CDR1 ENHRY, CDR2 SYGVKD. With 10 bases clipped from V and 0 bases from J, the junction kept 11 bases outside the gene matches.

The gene calls are TRBV5-1 and TRBJ2-3; 15 nucleotides line up with TRBD2. Germline V lookup: CDR1 SGHRS, CDR2 YFSETQ. The CDR3 has 20 amino acids. With V trimmed by 4 bases and J by 4 bases, 16 bases remained unmatched. The chain's CDR3 is CASSLPLGTSGGPSADTQYF. The DNA for the CDR3 is TGCGCCAGCAGCCTCCCACTCGGGACTAGCGGGGGGCCCTCCGCAGATACGCAGTATTTT.

J is TRBJ2-7 and V is TRBV4-1; 7 nucleotides line up with TRBD1. CDR1 and CDR2 from the germline V gene are MGHRA and YSYEKL. This CDR3 has 14 residues. The ends lost 3 bases at V and 2 bases at J; junction bases unmatched: 4. This chain's CDR3 is CASSHDRETYEQYF. CDR3 nucleotides: TGCGCCAGCAGCCACGACAGGGAGACCTACGAGCAGTACTTC.

This chain joins TRBV4-2 and TRBJ1-3; no definite D call. This CDR3 region has 13 residues. Germline V gene lookup returns CDR1 LGHNA and CDR2 YNFKEQ. The V gene lost 1 base and the J gene lost 7 bases, with 8 bases spanning the gap. This CDR3 is CASSQVAGNTIYF. The CDR3 DNA is TGTGCCAGCAGCCAAGTTGCCGGGAACACCATATATTTT.